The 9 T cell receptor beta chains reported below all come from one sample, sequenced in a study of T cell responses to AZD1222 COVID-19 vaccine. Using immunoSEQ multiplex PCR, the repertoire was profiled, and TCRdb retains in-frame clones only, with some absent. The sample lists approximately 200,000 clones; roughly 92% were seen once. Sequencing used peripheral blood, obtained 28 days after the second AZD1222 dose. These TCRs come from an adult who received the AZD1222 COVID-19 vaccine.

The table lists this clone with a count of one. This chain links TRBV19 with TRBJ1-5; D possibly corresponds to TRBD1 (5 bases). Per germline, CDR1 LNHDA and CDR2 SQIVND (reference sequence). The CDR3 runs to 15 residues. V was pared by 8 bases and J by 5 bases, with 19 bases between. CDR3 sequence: CASQRTGRSDQPQHF. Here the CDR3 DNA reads TGTGCCAGTCAACGGACGGGGCGTTCGGATCAGCCCCAGCATTTT.

CDR3 sequence (DNA): TGTGCCACCTCGGACACGTATAATTCACCCCTCCACTTT. Amino acids: CATSDTYNSPLHF. The chain recombines TRBV19 with TRBJ1-6, with D maybe TRBD1 (5 bases). Germline assignment: CDR1 LNHDA and CDR2 SQIVND (reference sequence). This CDR3 spans 13 amino acids. The V gene lost 10 bases and the J gene lost 4 bases, with 11 bases spanning the gap.

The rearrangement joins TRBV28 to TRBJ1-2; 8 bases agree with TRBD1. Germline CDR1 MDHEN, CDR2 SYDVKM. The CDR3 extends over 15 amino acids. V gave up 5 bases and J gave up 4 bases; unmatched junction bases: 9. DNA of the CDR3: TGTGCCAGCAGTGACCCGGGACAGGACTTCTATGGCTACACCTTC. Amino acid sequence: CASSDPGQDFYGYTF.

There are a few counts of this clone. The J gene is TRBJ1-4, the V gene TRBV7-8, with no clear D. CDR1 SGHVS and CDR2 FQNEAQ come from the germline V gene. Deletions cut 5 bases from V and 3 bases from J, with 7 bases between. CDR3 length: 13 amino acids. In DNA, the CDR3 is TGTGCCAGCAGCGAGAAGCCTAATGAAAAACTGTTTTTT. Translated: CASSEKPNEKLFF.

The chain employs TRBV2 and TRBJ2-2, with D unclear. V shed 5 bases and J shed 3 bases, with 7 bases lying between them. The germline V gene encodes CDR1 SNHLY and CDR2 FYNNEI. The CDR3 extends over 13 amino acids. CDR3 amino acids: CASSPLYTGELFF. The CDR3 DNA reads TGTGCCAGCAGTCCCCTATACACCGGGGAGCTGTTTTTT.

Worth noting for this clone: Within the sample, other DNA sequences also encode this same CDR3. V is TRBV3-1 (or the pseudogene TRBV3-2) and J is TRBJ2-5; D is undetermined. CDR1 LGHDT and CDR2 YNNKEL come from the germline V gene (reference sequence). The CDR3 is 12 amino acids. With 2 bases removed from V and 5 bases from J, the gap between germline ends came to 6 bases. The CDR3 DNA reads TGTGCCAGCAGCCAACGGCGGGAGACCCAGTACTTC. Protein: CASSQRRETQYF.

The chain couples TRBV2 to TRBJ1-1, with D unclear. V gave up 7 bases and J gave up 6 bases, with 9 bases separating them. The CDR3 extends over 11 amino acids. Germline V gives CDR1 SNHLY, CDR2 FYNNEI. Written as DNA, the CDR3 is TGTGCCAGCAAGTGGGTCGCTGAAGCTTTCTTT. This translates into CASKWVAEAFF.

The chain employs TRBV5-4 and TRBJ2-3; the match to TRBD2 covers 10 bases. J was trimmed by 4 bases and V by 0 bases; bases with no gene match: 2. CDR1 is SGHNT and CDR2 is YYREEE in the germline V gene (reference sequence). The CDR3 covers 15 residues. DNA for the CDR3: TGTGCCAGCAGCTTGGATAGCGGGAGGTCAGATACGCAGTATTTT. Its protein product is CASSLDSGRSDTQYF.

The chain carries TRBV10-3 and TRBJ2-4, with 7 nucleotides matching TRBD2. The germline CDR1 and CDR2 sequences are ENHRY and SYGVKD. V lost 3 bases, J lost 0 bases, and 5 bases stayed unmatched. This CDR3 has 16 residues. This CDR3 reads CAISDSGGVAKNIQYF. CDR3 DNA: TGTGCCATCAGTGATTCGGGAGGCGTAGCCAAAAACATTCAGTACTTC.